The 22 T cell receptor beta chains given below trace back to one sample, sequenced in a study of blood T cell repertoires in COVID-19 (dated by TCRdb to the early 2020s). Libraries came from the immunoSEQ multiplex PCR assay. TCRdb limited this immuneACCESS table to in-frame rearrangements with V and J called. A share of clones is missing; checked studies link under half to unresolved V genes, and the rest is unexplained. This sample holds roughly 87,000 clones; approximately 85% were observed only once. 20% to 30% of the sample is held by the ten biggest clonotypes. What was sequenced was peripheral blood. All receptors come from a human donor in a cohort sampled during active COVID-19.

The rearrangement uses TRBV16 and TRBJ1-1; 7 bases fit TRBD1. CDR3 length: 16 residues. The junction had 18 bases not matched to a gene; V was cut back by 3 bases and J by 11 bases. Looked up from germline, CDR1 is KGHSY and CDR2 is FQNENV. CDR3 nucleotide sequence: TGTGCCAGCAGCCATTCTTCGGGACGGTCTGAACAGGGGGCTTTCTTT. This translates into CASSHSSGRSEQGAFF.

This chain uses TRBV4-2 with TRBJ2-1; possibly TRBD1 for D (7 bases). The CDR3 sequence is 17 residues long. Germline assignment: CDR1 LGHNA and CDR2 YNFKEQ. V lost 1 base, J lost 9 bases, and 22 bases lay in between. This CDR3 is CASSQVTPGGRGVEQFF. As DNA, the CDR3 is TGTGCCAGCAGCCAAGTTACTCCTGGGGGCAGGGGGGTTGAGCAGTTCTTC.

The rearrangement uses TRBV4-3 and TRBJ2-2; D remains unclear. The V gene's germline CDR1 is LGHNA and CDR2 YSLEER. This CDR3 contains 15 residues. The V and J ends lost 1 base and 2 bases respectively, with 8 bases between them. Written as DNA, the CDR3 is TGCGCCAGCAGCCAAGCAACACACAACACCGGGGAGCTGTTTTTT. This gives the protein CASSQATHNTGELFF.

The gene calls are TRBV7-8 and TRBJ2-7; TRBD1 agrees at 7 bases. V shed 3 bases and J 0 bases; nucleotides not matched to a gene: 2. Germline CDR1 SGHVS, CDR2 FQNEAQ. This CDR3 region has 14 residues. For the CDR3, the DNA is TGTGCCAGCAGCTTTGGGGACAGCTCCTACGAGCAGTACTTC. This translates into CASSFGDSSYEQYF. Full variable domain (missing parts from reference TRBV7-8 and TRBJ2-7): GAGVSQSPRYKVAKRGQDVALRCDPISGHVSLFWYQQALGQGPEFLTYFQNEAQLDKSGLPSDRFFAERPEGSVSTLKIQRTQQEDSAVYLCASSFGDSSYEQYFGPGTRLTVT.

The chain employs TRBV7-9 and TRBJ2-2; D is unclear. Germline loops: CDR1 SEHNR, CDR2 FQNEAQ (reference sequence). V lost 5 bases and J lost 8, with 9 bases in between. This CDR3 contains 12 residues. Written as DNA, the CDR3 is TGTGCCAGCAGCCCCCTCGCGGGGGAGCTGTTTTTT. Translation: CASSPLAGELFF.

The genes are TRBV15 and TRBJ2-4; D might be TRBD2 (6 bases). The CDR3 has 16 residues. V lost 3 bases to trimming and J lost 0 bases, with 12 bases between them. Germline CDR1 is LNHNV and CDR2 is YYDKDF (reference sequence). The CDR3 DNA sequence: TGTGCCACCAGCAGCTCTCGGGGGATAGCCAAAAACATTCAGTACTTC. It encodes CATSSSRGIAKNIQYF.

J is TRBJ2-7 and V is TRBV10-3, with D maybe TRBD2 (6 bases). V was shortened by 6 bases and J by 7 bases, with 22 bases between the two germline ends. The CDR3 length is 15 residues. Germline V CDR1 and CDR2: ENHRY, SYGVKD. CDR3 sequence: CAIRGGGTYQEEQYF. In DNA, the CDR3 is TGTGCCATCAGGGGTGGCGGGACGTACCAGGAGGAGCAGTACTTC.

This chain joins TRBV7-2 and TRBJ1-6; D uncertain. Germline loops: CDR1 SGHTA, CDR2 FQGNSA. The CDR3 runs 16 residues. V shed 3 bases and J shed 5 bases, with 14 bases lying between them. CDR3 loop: CASSFSGQPDNSPLHF. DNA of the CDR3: TGTGCCAGCAGCTTCTCTGGGCAGCCGGATAATTCACCCCTCCACTTT.

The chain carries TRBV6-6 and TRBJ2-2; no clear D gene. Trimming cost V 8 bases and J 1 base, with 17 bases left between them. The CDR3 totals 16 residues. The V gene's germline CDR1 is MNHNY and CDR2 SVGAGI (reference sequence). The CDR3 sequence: CASLALEQLNTGELFF. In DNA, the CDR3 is TGTGCCAGCTTGGCTTTGGAGCAGTTGAACACCGGGGAGCTGTTTTTT.

The CDR3 DNA reads TGTGCCAGCAGCACCGGGGGGGGACCCCCTCCTGAGCAGTACTTC. This gives the protein CASSTGGGPPPEQYF. The gene calls are TRBV5-6 and TRBJ2-7; 8 bases are a match to TRBD2. V was pared by 4 bases and J by 7 bases, with 13 bases of the junction left unmatched. From germline, CDR1 is SGHDT and CDR2 YYEEEE. The CDR3 totals 15 residues.

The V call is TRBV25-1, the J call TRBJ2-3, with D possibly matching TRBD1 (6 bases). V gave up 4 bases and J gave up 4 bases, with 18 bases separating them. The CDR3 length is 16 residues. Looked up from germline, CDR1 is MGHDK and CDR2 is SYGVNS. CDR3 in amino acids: CASSVPTGPPPDTQYF. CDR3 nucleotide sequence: TGTGCCAGCAGTGTTCCCACAGGGCCCCCCCCAGATACGCAGTATTTT.

The CDR3 DNA follows: TGTGCCAGCAGCTTCGGTGGCAGGGTGACAGATACGCAGTATTTT. Amino acid sequence: CASSFGGRVTDTQYF. The chain uses TRBV7-9 and TRBJ2-3, with D perhaps matching TRBD1 (5 bases). The V end was cut by 3 bases, the J end by 3 bases, with 13 bases between. Germline V gene sequence: CDR1 SEHNR, CDR2 FQNEAQ (reference sequence). The CDR3 is 15 residues long.

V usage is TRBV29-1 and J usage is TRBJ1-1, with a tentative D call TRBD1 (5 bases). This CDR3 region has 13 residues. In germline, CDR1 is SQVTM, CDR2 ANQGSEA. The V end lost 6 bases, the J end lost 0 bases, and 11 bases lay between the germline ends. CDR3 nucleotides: TGCAGCGTCGTGACAGCTCTGAACACTGAAGCTTTCTTT. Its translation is CSVVTALNTEAFF.

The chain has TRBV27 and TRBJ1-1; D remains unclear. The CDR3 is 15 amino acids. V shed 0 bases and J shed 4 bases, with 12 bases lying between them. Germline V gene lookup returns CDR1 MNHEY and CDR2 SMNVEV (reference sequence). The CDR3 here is CASSLSGRVSTEAFF. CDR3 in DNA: TGTGCCAGCAGTTTATCTGGGAGGGTTAGCACTGAAGCTTTCTTT.

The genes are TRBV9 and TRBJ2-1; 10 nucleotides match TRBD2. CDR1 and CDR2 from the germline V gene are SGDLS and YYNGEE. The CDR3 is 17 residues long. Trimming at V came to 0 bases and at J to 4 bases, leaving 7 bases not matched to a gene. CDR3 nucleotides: TGTGCCAGCAGCGTAGGGGCTAGCGGGAGTTCATACAATGAGCAGTTCTTC. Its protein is CASSVGASGSSYNEQFF.

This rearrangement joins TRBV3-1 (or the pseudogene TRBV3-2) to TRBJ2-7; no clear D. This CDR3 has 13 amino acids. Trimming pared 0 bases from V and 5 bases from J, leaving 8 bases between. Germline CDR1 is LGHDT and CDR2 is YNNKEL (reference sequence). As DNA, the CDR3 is TGTGCCAGCAGCCAAGATCACTTTGACGAGCAGTACTTC. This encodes CASSQDHFDEQYF.

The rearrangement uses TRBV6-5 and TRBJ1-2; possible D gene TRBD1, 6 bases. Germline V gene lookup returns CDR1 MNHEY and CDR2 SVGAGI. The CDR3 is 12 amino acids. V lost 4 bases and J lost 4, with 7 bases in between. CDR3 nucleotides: TGTGCCAGCAGTTCACAGGGCTATGGCTACACCTTC. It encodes CASSSQGYGYTF.

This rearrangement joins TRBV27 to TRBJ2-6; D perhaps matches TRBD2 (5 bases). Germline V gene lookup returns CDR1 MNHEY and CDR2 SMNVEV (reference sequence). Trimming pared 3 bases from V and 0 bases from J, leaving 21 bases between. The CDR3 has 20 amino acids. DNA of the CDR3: TGTGCCAGCAGTTTTGGGCTCCGAGGGAGAACCCTCTCTGGGGCCAACGTCCTGACTTTC. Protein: CASSFGLRGRTLSGANVLTF. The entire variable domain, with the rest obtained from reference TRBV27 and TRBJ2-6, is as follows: EAQVTQNPRYLITVTGKKLTVTCSQNMNHEYMSWYRQDPGLGLRQIYYSMNVEVTDKGDVPEGYKVSRKEKRNFPLILESPSPNQTSLYFCASSFGLRGRTLSGANVLTFGAGSRLTVL.

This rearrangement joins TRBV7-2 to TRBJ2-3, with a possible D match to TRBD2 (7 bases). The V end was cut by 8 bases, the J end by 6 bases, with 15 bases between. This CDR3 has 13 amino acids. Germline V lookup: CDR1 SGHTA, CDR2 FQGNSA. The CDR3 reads CASLWGGADTQYF. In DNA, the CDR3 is TGTGCCAGCCTCTGGGGGGGGGCGGATACGCAGTATTTT.

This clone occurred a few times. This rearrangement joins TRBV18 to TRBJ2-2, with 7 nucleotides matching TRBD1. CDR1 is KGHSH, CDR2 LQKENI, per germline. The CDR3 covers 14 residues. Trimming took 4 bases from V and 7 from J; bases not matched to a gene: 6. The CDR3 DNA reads TGTGCCAGCTCACAAAGACAGGGAATCGGGGAGCTGTTTTTT. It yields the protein CASSQRQGIGELFF.

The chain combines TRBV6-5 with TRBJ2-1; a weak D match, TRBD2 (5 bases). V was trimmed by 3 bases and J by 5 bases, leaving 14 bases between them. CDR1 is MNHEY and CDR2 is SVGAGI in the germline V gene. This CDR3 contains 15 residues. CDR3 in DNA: TGTGCCAGCAGTTATTCCGGGATGGATAACAATGAGCAGTTCTTC. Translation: CASSYSGMDNNEQFF.

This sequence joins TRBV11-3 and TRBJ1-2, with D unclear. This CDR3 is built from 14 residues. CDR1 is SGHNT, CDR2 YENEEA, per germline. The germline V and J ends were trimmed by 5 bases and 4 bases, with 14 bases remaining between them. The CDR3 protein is CASSLSVRGYGYTF. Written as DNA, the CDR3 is TGTGCCAGCAGCCTTTCGGTGCGTGGCTATGGCTACACCTTC.